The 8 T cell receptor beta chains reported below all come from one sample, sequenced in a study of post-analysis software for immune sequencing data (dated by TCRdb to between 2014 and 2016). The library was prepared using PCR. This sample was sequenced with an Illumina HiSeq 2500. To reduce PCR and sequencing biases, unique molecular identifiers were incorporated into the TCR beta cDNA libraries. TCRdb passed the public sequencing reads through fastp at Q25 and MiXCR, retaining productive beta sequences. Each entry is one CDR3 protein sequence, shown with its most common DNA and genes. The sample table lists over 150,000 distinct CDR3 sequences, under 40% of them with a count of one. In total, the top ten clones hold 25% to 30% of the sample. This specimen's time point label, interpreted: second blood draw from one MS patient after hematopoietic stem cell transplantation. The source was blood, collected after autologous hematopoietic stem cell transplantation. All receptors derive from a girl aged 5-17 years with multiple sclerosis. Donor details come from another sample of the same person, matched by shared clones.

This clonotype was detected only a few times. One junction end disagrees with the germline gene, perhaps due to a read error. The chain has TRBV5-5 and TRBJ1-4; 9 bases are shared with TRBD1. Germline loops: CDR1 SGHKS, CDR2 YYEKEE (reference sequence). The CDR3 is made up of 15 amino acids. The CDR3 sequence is CAGSYNRGHGEKLFF. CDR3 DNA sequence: TGTGCCGGCAGCTACAACAGGGGGCATGGGGAAAAACTGTTTTTT.

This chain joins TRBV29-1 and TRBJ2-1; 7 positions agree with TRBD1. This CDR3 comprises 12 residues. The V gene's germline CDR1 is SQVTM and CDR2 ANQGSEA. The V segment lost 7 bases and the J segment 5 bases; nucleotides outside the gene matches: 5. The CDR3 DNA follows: TGCAGCGGGAGAGGACAGGACAATGAGCAGTTCTTC. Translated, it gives CSGRGQDNEQFF.

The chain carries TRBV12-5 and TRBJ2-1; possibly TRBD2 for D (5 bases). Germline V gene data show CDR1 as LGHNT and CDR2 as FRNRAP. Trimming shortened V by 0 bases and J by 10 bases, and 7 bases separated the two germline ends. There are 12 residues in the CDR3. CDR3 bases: TGTGCTAGTGGTTTGGTAACGGGAGAGCAGTTCTTC. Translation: CASGLVTGEQFF.

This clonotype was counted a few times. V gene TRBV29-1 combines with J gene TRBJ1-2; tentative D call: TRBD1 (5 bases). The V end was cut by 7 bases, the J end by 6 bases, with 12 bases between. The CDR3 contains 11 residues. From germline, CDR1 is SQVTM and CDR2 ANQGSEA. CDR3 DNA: TGCAGCGCCGTCGACAGTAATGGCTACACCTTC. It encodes CSAVDSNGYTF. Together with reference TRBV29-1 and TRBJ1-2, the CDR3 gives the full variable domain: SAVISQKPSRDICQRGTSLTIQCQVDSQVTMMFWYRQQPGQSLTLIATANQGSEATYESGFVIDKFPISRPNLTFSTLTVSNMSPEDSSIYLCSAVDSNGYTFGSGTRLTVV.

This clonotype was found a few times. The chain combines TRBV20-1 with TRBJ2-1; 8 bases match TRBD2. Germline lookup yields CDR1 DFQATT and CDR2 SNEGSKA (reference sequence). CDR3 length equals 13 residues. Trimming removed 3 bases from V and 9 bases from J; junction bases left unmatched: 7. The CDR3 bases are TGCAGTGCTAGGCCAGCGGGAGTGCCTGAGCAGTTCTTC. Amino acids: CSARPAGVPEQFF.

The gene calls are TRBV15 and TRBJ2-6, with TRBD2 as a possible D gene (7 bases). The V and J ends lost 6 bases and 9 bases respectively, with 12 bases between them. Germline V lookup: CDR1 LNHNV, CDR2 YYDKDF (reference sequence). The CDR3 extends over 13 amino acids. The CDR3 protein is CATRRGGINVLTF. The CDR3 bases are TGTGCCACCAGGAGGGGGGGGATCAACGTCCTGACTTTC.

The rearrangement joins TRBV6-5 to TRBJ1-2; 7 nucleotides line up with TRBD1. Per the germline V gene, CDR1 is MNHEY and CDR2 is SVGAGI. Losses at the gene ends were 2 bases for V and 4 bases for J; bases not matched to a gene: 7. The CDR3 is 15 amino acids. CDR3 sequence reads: CASSYRGGRAYGYTF. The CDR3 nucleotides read TGTGCCAGCAGTTACAGAGGGGGCAGGGCCTATGGCTACACCTTC.

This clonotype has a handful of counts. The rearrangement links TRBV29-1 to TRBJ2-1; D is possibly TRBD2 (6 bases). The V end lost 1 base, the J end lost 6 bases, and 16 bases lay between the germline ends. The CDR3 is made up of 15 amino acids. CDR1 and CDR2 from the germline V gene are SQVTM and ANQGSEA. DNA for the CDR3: TGCAGCGTTGAAGTCTCACGGGGACTGAGCAATGAGCAGTTCTTC. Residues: CSVEVSRGLSNEQFF.